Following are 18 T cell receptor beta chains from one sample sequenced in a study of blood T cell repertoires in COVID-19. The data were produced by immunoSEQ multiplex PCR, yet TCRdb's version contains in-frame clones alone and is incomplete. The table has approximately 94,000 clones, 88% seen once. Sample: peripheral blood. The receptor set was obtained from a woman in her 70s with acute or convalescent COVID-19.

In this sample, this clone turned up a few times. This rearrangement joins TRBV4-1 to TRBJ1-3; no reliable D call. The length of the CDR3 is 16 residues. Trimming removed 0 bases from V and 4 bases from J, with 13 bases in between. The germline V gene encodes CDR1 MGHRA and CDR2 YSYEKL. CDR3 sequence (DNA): TGCGCCAGCAGCCAAGAAGTCAGAATGAACGGAAACACCATATATTTT. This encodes CASSQEVRMNGNTIYF.

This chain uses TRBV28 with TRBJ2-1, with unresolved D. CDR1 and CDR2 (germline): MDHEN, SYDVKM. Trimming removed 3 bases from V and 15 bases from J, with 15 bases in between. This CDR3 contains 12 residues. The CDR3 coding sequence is TGTGCCAGCAGTTTTAACGCGCGCTATAGGTTCTTC. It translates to CASSFNARYRFF. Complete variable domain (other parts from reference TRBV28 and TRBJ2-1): DVKVTQSSRYLVKRTGEKVFLECVQDMDHENMFWYRQDPGLGLRLIYFSYDVKMKEKGDIPEGYSVSREKKERFSLILESASTNQTSMYLCASSFNARYRFFGPGTRLTVL.

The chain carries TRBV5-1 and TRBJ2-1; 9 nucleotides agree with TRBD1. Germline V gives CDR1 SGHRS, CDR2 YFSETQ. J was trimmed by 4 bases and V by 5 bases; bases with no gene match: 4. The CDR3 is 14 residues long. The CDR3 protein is CASRGQGRYNEQFF. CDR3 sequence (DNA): TGCGCCAGCAGAGGACAGGGGCGATACAATGAGCAGTTCTTC.

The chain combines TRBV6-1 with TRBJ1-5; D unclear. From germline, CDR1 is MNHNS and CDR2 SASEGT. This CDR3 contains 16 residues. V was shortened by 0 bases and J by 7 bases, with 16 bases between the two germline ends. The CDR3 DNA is TGTGCCAGCAGTGAAGCGTTGCTGGGGAGCTGGCAGCCCCAGCATTTT. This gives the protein CASSEALLGSWQPQHF.

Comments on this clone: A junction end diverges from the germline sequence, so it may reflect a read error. The CDR3 DNA reads as TGTGCCAGCATTCACGGGACATCGGGATTCGGGCACTTC. It codes for CASIHGTSGFGHF. The rearrangement links TRBV6-5 to TRBJ2-4, with D possibly matching TRBD1 (6 bases). Germline CDR1 and CDR2: MNHEY and SVGAGI. The CDR3 length is 13 residues.

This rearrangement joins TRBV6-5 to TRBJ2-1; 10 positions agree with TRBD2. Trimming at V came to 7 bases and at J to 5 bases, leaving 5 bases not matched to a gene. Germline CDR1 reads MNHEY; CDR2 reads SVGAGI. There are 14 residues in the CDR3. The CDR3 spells CASKVLAGDNEQFF. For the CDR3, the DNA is TGTGCCAGCAAGGTCCTAGCGGGAGACAATGAGCAGTTCTTC.

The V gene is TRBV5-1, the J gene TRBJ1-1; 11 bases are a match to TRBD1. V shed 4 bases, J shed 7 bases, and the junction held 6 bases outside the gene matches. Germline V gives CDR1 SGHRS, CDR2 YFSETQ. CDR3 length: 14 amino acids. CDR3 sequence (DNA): TGCGCCAGCAGCAGCGGACAGGGGGCGGATGAAGCTTTCTTT. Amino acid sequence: CASSSGQGADEAFF.

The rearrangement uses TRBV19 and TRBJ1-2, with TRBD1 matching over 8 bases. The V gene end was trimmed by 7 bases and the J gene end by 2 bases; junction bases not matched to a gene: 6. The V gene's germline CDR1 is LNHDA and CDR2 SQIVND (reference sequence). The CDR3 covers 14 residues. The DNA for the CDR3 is TGTGCCAGTACCTTGGACAGGGTGAACTATGGCTACACCTTC. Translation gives CASTLDRVNYGYTF. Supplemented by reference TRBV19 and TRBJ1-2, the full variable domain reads DGGITQSPKYLFRKEGQNVTLSCEQNLNHDAMYWYRQDPGQGLRLIYYSQIVNDFQKGDIAEGYSVSREKKESFPLTVTSAQKNPTAFYLCASTLDRVNYGYTFGSGTRLTVV.

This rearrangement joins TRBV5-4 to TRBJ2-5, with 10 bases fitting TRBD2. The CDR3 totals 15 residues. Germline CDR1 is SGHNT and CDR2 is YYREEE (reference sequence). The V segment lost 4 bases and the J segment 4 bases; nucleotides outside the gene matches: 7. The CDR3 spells CASSRAGGGLETQYF. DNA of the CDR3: TGTGCCAGCAGCCGAGCGGGGGGGGGACTAGAGACCCAGTACTTC. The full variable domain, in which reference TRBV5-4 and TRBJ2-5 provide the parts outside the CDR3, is ETGVTQSPTHLIKTRGQQVTLRCSSQSGHNTVSWYQQALGQGPQFIFQYYREEENGRGNFPPRFSGLQFPNYSSELNVNALELDDSALYLCASSRAGGGLETQYFGPGTRLLVL.

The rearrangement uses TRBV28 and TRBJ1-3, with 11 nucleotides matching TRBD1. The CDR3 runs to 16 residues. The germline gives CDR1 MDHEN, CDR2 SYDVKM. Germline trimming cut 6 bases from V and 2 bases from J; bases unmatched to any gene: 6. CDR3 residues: CASRVGQGAPGNTIYF. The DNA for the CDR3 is TGTGCCAGCAGGGTCGGACAGGGGGCTCCTGGAAACACCATATATTTT.

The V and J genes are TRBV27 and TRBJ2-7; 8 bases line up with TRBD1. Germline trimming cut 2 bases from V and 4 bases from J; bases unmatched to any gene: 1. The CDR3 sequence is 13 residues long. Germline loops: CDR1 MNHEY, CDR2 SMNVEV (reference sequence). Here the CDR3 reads CASSLTGGYEQYF. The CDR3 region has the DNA TGTGCCAGCAGTTTAACAGGGGGGTACGAGCAGTACTTC.

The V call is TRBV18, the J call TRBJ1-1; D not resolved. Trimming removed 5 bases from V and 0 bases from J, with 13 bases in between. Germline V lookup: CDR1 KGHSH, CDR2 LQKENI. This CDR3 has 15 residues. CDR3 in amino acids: CASSMVGGMNTEAFF. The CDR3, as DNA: TGTGCCAGCTCAATGGTAGGAGGGATGAACACTGAAGCTTTCTTT. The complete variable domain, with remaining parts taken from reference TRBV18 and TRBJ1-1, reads NAGVMQNPRHLVRRRGQEARLRCSPMKGHSHVYWYRQLPEEGLKFMVYLQKENIIDESGMPKERFSAEFPKEGPSILRIQQVVRGDSAAYFCASSMVGGMNTEAFFGQGTRLTVV.

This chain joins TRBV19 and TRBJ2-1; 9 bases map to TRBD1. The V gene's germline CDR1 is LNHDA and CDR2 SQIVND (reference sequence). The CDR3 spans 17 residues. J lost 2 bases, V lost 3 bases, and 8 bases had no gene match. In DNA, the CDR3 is TGTGCCAGTAGTATCGCTGCCGGGACAGGGACCTACAATGAGCAGTTCTTC. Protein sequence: CASSIAAGTGTYNEQFF.

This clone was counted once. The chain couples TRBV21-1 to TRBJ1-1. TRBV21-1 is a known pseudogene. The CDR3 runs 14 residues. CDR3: CASIIRGMNTEAFF. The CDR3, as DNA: TGTGCCAGCATTATTAGAGGAATGAACACTGAAGCTTTCTTT.

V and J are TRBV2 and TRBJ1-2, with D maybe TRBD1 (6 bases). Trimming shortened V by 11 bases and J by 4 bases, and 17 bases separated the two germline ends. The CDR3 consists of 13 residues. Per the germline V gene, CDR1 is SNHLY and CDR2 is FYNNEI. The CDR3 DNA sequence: TGTGCCCTTAGGGGGATTACCTTCTATGGCTACACCTTC. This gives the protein CALRGITFYGYTF.

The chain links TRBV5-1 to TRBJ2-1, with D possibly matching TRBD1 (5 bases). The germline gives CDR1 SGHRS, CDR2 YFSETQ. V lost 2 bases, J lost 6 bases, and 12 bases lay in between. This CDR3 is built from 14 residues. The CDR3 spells CASSFQGGRNEQFF. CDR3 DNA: TGCGCCAGCAGCTTCCAGGGCGGCCGCAATGAGCAGTTCTTC.

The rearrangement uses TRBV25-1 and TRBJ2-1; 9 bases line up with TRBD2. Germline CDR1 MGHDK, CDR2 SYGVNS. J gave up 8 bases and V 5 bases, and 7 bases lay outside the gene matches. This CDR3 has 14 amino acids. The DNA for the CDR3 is TGTGCCAGCAGTATTTCGCTAGCGGGATATGAGCAGTTCTTC. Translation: CASSISLAGYEQFF.

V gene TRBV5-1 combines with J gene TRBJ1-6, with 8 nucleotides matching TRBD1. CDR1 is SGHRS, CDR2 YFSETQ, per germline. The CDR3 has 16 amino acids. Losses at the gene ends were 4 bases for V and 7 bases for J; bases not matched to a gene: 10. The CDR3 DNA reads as TGCGCCAGCAGCGTCGGACAGGGAACTGCAAATTCACCCCTCCACTTT. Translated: CASSVGQGTANSPLHF.